These T cell receptor beta chains were read from a single sample in a study of OX40 agonist ivuxolimab in advanced cancers. The method was immunoSEQ multiplex PCR; TCRdb's version includes in-frame clones alone and lacks a portion of them. The repertoire includes 55,000 to 80,000 clones, roughly 84% of them detected once, and about 7.4% sits in the top ten. The sample consisted of CD4+ or CD8+ T cells sorted from blood, taken in a trial of the OX40 agonist ivuxolimab. The source of these receptors is an adult with an advanced solid tumor such as melanoma, head and neck, liver or kidney cancer. CDR3s include the opening cysteine and the closing phenylalanine or tryptophan. A D gene is named only where the DNA matches it firmly. Clone size is shown for a subset of rows, as once, few, many or a class of expanded clone.

d_gene	v_gene	abundance	j_gene	CDR3nt	CDR3aa
.	TRBV18	few	TRBJ2-5	TGTGCCAGCTCACCGGGGGTTGGAGAGACCCAGTACTTC	CASSPGVGETQYF
.	TRBV5-1	.	TRBJ2-1	TGCGCCAGCAGCTTCGAAGTCCCGAGCTCCTACAATGAGCAGTTCTTC	CASSFEVPSSYNEQFF
.	TRBV28	.	TRBJ1-2	TGTGCCAGCAGGTCGAGGGCGATCGATGGCTACACCTTC	CASRSRAIDGYTF
.	TRBV6-5	.	TRBJ1-2	TGTGCCAGCAGTTTTAGGGGATTCGAGAACTATGGCTACACCTTC	CASSFRGFENYGYTF
TRBD1	TRBV2	once	TRBJ1-5	TGTGCCAGCAGACTGACAGGGGGACATCAGCCCCAGCATTTT	CASRLTGGHQPQHF
.	TRBV7-6	.	TRBJ2-2	TGTGCCAGCAGCTTGCCTTCCGGGACCACGAACACCGGGGAGCTGTTTTTT	CASSLPSGTTNTGELFF
.	TRBV7-3	.	TRBJ2-1	TGTGCCAGCAGGGAGAACGGTGAGCAGTTCTTC	CASRENGEQFF
TRBD1	TRBV27	.	TRBJ2-1	TGTGCCAGCAACGCCGGGACAGGGTTTTACAGTGAGCAGTTCTTC	CASNAGTGFYSEQFF
TRBD1	TRBV19	.	TRBJ1-1	TGTGCCAGTAGTATCGGGGACAGGGGGCGCCGCACTGAAGCTTTCTTT	CASSIGDRGRRTEAFF
.	TRBV7-9	.	TRBJ2-1	TGTGCCAGCAGTTTCGGCCCCCAGTATGAGCAGTTCTTC	CASSFGPQYEQFF
TRBD1	TRBV5-1	.	TRBJ2-5	TGCGCCAGCAGCTTCGGGACAGGTCAAGAGACCCAGTACTTC	CASSFGTGQETQYF
TRBD1	TRBV19	once	TRBJ2-6	TGTGCCAGTAGTACAGGGGGCTTTCCTGGGGCCAACGTCCTGACTTTC	CASSTGGFPGANVLTF
.	TRBV27	.	TRBJ2-7	TGTGCCAGCAGCTTATCTCGGGTCTACGAGCAGTACTTC	CASSLSRVYEQYF